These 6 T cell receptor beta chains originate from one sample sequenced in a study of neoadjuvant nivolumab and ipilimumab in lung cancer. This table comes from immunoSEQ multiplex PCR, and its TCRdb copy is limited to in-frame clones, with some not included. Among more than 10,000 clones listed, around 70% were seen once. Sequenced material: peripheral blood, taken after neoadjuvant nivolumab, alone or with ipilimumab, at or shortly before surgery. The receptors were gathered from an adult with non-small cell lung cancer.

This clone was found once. The CDR3 reads CSVGGLAGGSAETQYF. Written as DNA, the CDR3 is TGCAGCGTTGGGGGACTAGCGGGAGGAAGCGCGGAGACCCAGTACTTC. The rearrangement links TRBV29-1 to TRBJ2-5; 15 bases align to TRBD2. V dropped 4 bases and J dropped 5; count of bases not matched to a gene: 8. This CDR3 has 16 residues. Germline loops: CDR1 SQVTM, CDR2 ANQGSEA.

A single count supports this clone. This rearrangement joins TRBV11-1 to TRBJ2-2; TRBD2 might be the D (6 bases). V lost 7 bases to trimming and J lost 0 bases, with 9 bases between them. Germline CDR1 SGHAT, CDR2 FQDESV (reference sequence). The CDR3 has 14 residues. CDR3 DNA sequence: TGTGCCAGCACCCCGGGGGCGAACACCGGGGAGCTGTTTTTT. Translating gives CASTPGANTGELFF.

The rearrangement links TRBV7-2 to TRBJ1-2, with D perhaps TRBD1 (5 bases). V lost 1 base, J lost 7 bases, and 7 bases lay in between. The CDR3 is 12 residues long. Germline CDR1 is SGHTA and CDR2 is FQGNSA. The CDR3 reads CASSLGGGGYTF. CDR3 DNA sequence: TGTGCCAGCAGCTTAGGGGGCGGTGGCTACACCTTC.

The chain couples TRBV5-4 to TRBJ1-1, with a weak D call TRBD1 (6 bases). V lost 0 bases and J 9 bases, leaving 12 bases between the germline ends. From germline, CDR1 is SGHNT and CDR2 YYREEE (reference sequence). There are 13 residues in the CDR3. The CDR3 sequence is CASSLAGADQAFF. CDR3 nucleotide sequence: TGTGCCAGCAGCTTGGCAGGGGCGGATCAAGCTTTCTTT.

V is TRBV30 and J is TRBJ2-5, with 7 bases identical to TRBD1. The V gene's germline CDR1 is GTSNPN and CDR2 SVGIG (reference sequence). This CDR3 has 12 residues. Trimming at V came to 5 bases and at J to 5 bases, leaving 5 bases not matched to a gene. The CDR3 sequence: CAWAQGRETQYF. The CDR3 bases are TGTGCCTGGGCACAGGGGCGGGAGACCCAGTACTTC. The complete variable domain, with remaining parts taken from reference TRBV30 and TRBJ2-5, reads SQTIHQWPATLVQPVGSPLSLECTVEGTSNPNLYWYRQAAGRGLQLLFYSVGIGQISSEVPQNLSASRPQDRQFILSSKKLLLSDSGFYLCAWAQGRETQYFGPGTRLLVL.

The DNA for the CDR3 is TGCAGCGTTGATGAGGGGGTGAACACAGATACGCAGTATTTT. This codes for CSVDEGVNTDTQYF. J is TRBJ2-3 and V is TRBV29-1; tentatively, D is TRBD1 (6 bases). The germline V gene has CDR1 SQVTM and CDR2 ANQGSEA. V dropped 3 bases and J dropped 2 bases, with 12 bases sitting between them. The CDR3 is 14 residues long.